The TCR beta chain under discussion was sequenced for a study of cytomegalovirus exposure and HLA in healthy donors. The CDR3 has 15 residues. The V end was cut by 0 bases, the J end by 6 bases, with 16 bases between. Germline assignment: CDR1 SGDLS and CDR2 YYNGEE. Overall study results and limits: Previously analyzed data showed that most TCR beta V segments were productive at a frequency of about 90% or about 30%.

A note on this clone: Its antigen is still unknown.

Both 60 Vbeta primers and 13 Jbeta primers went into the PCR. Data came from immunoSEQ multiplex PCR; TCRdb stores just in-frame clones and leaves some out. The sample contains around 82,000 clones, 60% to 85% of which appear only once. This receptor was identified in a male donor in good health and CMV-seropositive. The sequenced sample consisted of PBMCs. The rearrangement uses TRBV9 and TRBJ2-7, with a tentative D call TRBD1 (6 bases). CDR3 sequence reads: CASSVDDRFRGEQYF. CDR3 nucleotides: TGTGCCAGCAGCGTAGATGACAGGTTTCGGGGCGAGCAGTACTTC.